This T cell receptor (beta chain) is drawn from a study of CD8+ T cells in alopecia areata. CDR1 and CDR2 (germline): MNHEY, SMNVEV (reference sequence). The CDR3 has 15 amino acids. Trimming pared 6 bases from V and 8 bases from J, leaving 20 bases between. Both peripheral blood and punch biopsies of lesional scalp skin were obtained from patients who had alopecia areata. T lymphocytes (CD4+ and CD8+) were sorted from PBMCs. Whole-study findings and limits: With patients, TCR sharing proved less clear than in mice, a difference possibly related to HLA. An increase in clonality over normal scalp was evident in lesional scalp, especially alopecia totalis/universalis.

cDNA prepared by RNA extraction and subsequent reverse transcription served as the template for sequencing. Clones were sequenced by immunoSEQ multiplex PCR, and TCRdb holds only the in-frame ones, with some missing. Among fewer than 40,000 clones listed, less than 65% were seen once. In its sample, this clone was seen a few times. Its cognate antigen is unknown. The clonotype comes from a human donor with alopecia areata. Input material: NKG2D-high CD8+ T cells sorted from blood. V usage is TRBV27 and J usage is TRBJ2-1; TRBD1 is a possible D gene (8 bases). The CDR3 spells CASRKPRTGRDEQFF. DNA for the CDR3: TGTGCCAGCAGAAAACCCCGGACAGGGAGGGATGAGCAGTTCTTC.